Below are 8 T cell receptor beta chains sequenced from a single sample in a study of control samples from healthy donors and cancer patients. This table comes from immunoSEQ multiplex PCR, and its TCRdb copy is limited to in-frame clones, with some not included. The sample consists of fewer than 500,000 clones, more than 80% of them appearing once. Sequencing was performed on PBMCs. The receptors shown here come from a man aged 35 to 55 with head and neck cancer.

This clone was found once. The chain links TRBV7-6 to TRBJ2-6; perhaps TRBD1 as D (6 bases). Trimming left V 4 bases short and J 2 bases short, with 18 bases between. CDR3 length: 18 residues. Germline CDR1 is SGHVS and CDR2 is FNYEAQ. CDR3 sequence reads: CASSSLGPTGPGANVLTF. The CDR3 nucleotides are TGTGCCAGCAGCTCCTTGGGTCCGACAGGTCCTGGGGCCAACGTCCTGACTTTC.

The chain joins TRBV7-9 to TRBJ2-1; TRBD1 matches 8 bases. Trimming removed 3 bases from V and 6 bases from J; junction bases left unmatched: 4. This CDR3 spans 14 amino acids. Germline V lookup: CDR1 SEHNR, CDR2 FQNEAQ (reference sequence). As DNA, the CDR3 is TGTGCCAGCAGCTTCCCAGGGACAGGCAATGAGCAGTTCTTC. The encoded protein is CASSFPGTGNEQFF. Based on the CDR3 plus reference TRBV7-9 and TRBJ2-1, the full variable domain is DTGVSQNPRHKITKRGQNVTFRCDPISEHNRLYWYRQTLGQGPEFLTYFQNEAQLEKSRLLSDRFSAERPKGSFSTLEIQRTEQGDSAMYLCASSFPGTGNEQFFGPGTRLTVL.

The CDR3 DNA reads as TGTGCCAGCAGCTCCGGCAGGGTGAACACCGGGGAGCTGTTTTTT. It translates to CASSSGRVNTGELFF. J is TRBJ2-2 and V is TRBV5-4, with a possible D match to TRBD1 (5 bases). The CDR3 sequence is 15 residues long. V was cut by 3 bases and J by 1 base, with 10 bases left in between. Germline values: CDR1 SGHNT, CDR2 YYREEE (reference sequence).

With respect to this clone: Germline and junction disagree at one end, which may indicate a read error. This chain joins TRBV6-1 and TRBJ1-4, with D perhaps TRBD1 (6 bases). The CDR3 is made up of 17 amino acids. Germline V gene data show CDR1 as MNHNS and CDR2 as SASEGT. The CDR3 loop reads CAGSEWDTLSTNEKLFF. CDR3 in DNA: TGTGCCGGCAGTGAGTGGGACACCCTCTCAACTAATGAAAAACTGTTTTTT.

This clone is a singleton in its sample. The chain is built from TRBV27 and TRBJ1-1, with D possibly matching TRBD1 (6 bases). V lost 6 bases, J lost 1 base, and 21 bases lay in between. CDR3 length: 17 residues. Germline CDR1 and CDR2: MNHEY and SMNVEV (reference sequence). The CDR3 DNA reads as TGTGCCAGCAGCCCCTATACGGGGGACACGTCGAACACTGAAGCTTTCTTT. It yields the protein CASSPYTGDTSNTEAFF.

A single count supports this clone. The V and J genes are TRBV10-3 and TRBJ2-7; TRBD1 might be the D (5 bases). The CDR3 consists of 14 residues. V was clipped by 5 bases and J by 5 bases, with 16 bases between them. CDR1 is ENHRY and CDR2 is SYGVKD in the germline V gene. The CDR3, as DNA: TGTGCCATCAGTACGACAGTCAATCCGGACGAGCAGTACTTC. This codes for CAISTTVNPDEQYF.

Note on this clone: The identical CDR3 is also encoded by other nucleotide sequences in the sample. The V gene is TRBV7-8, the J gene TRBJ2-3; 8 positions agree with TRBD2. This CDR3 comprises 16 residues. With 7 bases clipped from V and 5 bases from J, the junction kept 14 bases outside the gene matches. Germline-derived CDR1 and CDR2 are SGHVS and FQNEAQ. Here the CDR3 DNA reads TGTGCCAGCACCCGGCGGGGGGCATTGGAGGGAGATACGCAGTATTTT. Its translation is CASTRRGALEGDTQYF.

The V call is TRBV27, the J call TRBJ2-1; the match to TRBD1 covers 9 bases. J was trimmed by 6 bases and V by 4 bases; bases with no gene match: 7. The germline V gene has CDR1 MNHEY and CDR2 SMNVEV (reference sequence). The CDR3 loop spans 15 amino acids. In nucleotides, the CDR3 is TGTGCCAGCAGTTACAGCAAACAGGGGGCCAATGAGCAGTTCTTC. This translates into CASSYSKQGANEQFF.